These 9 T cell receptor beta chains share one sample of origin, sequenced in a study of T cells in Graves' hyperthyroidism and ophthalmopathy. Researchers amplified the TCR beta CDR3 regions from RNA transcripts. Using the HTBI primer set, a first-round RT-PCR was run on the TCR CDR3. TCRdb processed the multiplex PCR reads anew with MiXCR; each CDR3 protein has one entry. Of fewer than 450,000 distinct CDR3 sequences listed, about 18% are singletons. The sequenced sample consisted of blood. The receptors here all came from a woman in her 30s with Graves' hyperthyroidism that later progressed to Graves' ophthalmopathy.

This clonotype was counted ten times or more. The chain links TRBV10-3 to TRBJ1-2; 7 positions agree with TRBD1. After removal of 10 bases from V and 2 bases from J, the junction contained 7 bases not matched to a gene. CDR3 length equals 13 residues. CDR1 is ENHRY and CDR2 is SYGVKD in the germline V gene. CDR3 nucleotide sequence: TGTGCCACCAACGACAGGGCGAACTATGGCTACACCTTC. Protein product: CATNDRANYGYTF.

This clonotype was recorded many times. The CDR3 DNA reads TGTGCCTGGAGGGGAGTGGTGGCTTTCTTT. Translation: CAWRGVVAFF. The chain links TRBV30 to TRBJ1-1; D remains unclear. The CDR3 runs 10 residues. The V and J ends lost 3 bases and 11 bases respectively, with 10 bases between them. CDR1 and CDR2 from the germline V gene are GTSNPN and SVGIG (reference sequence).

The chain employs TRBV9 and TRBJ2-1; possibly TRBD2 for D (6 bases). The CDR3 has 15 residues. The germline CDR1 and CDR2 sequences are SGDLS and YYNGEE. The V gene lost 3 bases and the J gene lost 1 base, with 11 bases spanning the gap. The CDR3 loop reads CASSGDGTSYNEQFF. The CDR3 nucleotides read TGTGCCAGCAGCGGAGACGGGACTTCCTACAATGAGCAGTTCTTC.

The V and J genes are TRBV20-1 and TRBJ2-1; 10 nucleotides align to TRBD2. Per the germline V gene, CDR1 is DFQATT and CDR2 is SNEGSKA (reference sequence). Germline trimming cut 6 bases from V and 0 bases from J; bases unmatched to any gene: 2. The CDR3 spans 14 residues. The CDR3 sequence is CSASSGSSYNEQFF. For the CDR3, the DNA is TGCAGTGCCTCTAGCGGGAGCTCCTACAATGAGCAGTTCTTC.

J is TRBJ1-5 and V is TRBV27; possibly TRBD1 for D (6 bases). Trimming left V 5 bases short and J 3 bases short, with 14 bases between. The CDR3 covers 15 residues. From germline, CDR1 is MNHEY and CDR2 SMNVEV (reference sequence). CDR3 nucleotide sequence: TGTGCCAGCAGTGCTCGGGGGCAAAACAATCAGCCCCAGCATTTT. As protein: CASSARGQNNQPQHF.

This clonotype has a handful of counts. The chain has TRBV20-1 and TRBJ1-5, with 7 nucleotides matching TRBD1. There are 16 residues in the CDR3. V gave up 4 bases and J gave up 10 bases; unmatched junction bases: 19. CDR1 is DFQATT, CDR2 SNEGSKA, per germline (reference sequence). CDR3 in DNA: TGCAGTGCTATGGGGACAGCAGGATTAGCAATCAGCCCCCAGCATTTT. Translated, it gives CSAMGTAGLAISPQHF.

A remark on this clonotype: This may come from a read error, since a much larger clone is one base off. This chain joins TRBV12-3 or TRBV12-4 and TRBJ1-4; D gene unclear. The CDR3 is made up of 12 amino acids. The V and J ends lost 6 bases and 0 bases respectively, with 2 bases between them. Written as DNA, the CDR3 is TGTGCCAGCAGAGCAACTAATGAAAAACTGTTTTTT. Protein product: CASRATNEKLFF.

The chain joins TRBV6-1 to TRBJ1-6; D possibly corresponds to TRBD1 (5 bases). The CDR3 runs to 12 residues. Germline lookup yields CDR1 MNHNS and CDR2 SASEGT. Trimming left V 10 bases short and J 6 bases short, with 10 bases between. CDR3 in amino acids: CATLTANSPLHF. Written as DNA, the CDR3 is TGTGCCACGTTGACAGCTAATTCACCCCTCCACTTT.

Concerning this clonotype: The junction departs from germline at one end; a sequencing error may be responsible. The chain joins TRBV19 to TRBJ2-1, with D unclear. The CDR3 is made up of 15 amino acids. CDR1 and CDR2 from the germline V gene are LNHDA and SQIVND (reference sequence). The CDR3 is CASSILGSSYNEQSF. As DNA, the CDR3 is TGTGCCAGTAGTATATTAGGGTCGTCCTACAATGAGCAGTCCTTC.